Given below is one T cell receptor (beta chain) in context. Its specificity is unknown. Uncontrolled infection, other autoimmune disease, pregnancy or lactation barred patients from enrollment. Diagnoses were made from clinical symptoms, serum measures (thyroxine and TRAb), thyroid ultrasound and orbital computed tomography. Using RNA transcripts as the source, TCR beta CDR3 regions were amplified. When the TCR CDR3 underwent first-round RT-PCR, the HTBI primer set was used. TCRdb processed the multiplex PCR reads anew with MiXCR; each CDR3 protein has one entry. The table has hundreds of thousands of distinct CDR3 sequences, roughly 15% seen once. These data belong to a study of T cells in Graves' hyperthyroidism and ophthalmopathy. Findings and caveats of the study: Ophthalmopathy and stable hyperthyroidism were separated by a 13 V-J model. Most thyroid clonotypes expanded above 0.001 were also detected in blood.

Germline CDR1 is MNHEY and CDR2 is SVGEGT. The V and J ends lost 6 bases and 6 bases, in that order; junction bases with no gene match: 8. The CDR3 has 14 residues. This rearrangement joins TRBV6-2 or TRBV6-3 to TRBJ2-1, with TRBD2 identical over 7 bases. This clonotype was sampled from a woman in her fifties or sixties with Graves' ophthalmopathy. Sequenced material: blood. CDR3 coding DNA: TGTGCCAGCAGCCCGACTAGCAGCTGCAATGAGCAGTTCTTC. It yields the protein CASSPTSSCNEQFF.